The T cell receptor (beta chain) described here comes from a study of human T cells and chemical hapten exposure. Study context: TCR yields per sample varied, mainly owing to small pooled library volume differences. Findings and caveats of the study: Significantly more large CDR3 similarity clusters arose among expanded TCRs than among controls. The donors suffered from alopecia, so their immune response may not match that of healthy people.

Time point indicated: pre-sensitization, week 0. Treatment given: therapeutic diphenylcyclopropenone sensitization with weekly scalp DPC. Alopecia patients deemed DPC-suitable, aged 18 to 70, excluding pregnancy. This clonotype has only a few counts. Its specificity is unknown. Mismatch with germline at one junction end may stem from a read error. TCRdb recomputed calls from the RACE reads with MiXCR, one row per CDR3 protein. There are 84,000 or so distinct CDR3 sequences in the sample; about 8% occur only once, and 2% to 3% lies in the top ten. Germline-derived CDR1 and CDR2 are SGHAT and FQNNGV. This CDR3 has 15 residues.

This TCR derives from a man aged 35 to 55 with alopecia areata. Some clones in this sample may be carry-over from other donors' samples. The chain couples TRBV11-2 to TRBJ2-2; perhaps TRBD2 as D (5 bases). The source material was whole blood, sampled in connection with sensitization to the hapten diphenylcyclopropenone (DPC). The CDR3 DNA sequence: TGTGCCAGCAGCTTAGAGCGCTCGAACACCGGGGAGCAGTTTTTT. Protein: CASSLERSNTGEQFF.